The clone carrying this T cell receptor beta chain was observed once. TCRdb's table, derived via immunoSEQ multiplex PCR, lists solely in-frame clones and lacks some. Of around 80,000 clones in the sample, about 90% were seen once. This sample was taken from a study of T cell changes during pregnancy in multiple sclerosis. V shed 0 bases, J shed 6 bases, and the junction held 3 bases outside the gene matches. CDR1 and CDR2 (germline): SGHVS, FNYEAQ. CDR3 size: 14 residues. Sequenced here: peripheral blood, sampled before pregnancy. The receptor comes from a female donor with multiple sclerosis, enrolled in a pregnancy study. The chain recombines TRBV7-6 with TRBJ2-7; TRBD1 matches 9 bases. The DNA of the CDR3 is TGTGCCAGCAGCTTAGCGGGGACAGGGACCGAGCAGTACTTC. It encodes CASSLAGTGTEQYF.